This entry describes one TCR beta chain. This sample is part of a study of Tregs in tolerant kidney transplant recipients. The CDR3 has 22 residues. Unmatched junction bases numbered 22, after V lost 1 base and J lost 2 bases. CDR1 is SGHVS, CDR2 FNYEAQ, per germline. This table comes from immunoSEQ multiplex PCR, and its TCRdb copy is limited to in-frame clones, with some not included. The sample consists of approximately 99,000 clones, 90% of them appearing once. This sequence joins TRBV7-6 and TRBJ1-2; 10 positions match TRBD1. The clonotype originates from a human donor who received a combined kidney and bone marrow transplant. The source was CD4+ T cells from blood, collected before the transplant. The CDR3 DNA sequence: TGTGCCAGCAGCTTAGTCCACTCACACTGGGACAGGGGAAGATTTGTCAACTATGGCTACACCTTC. Protein sequence: CASSLVHSHWDRGRFVNYGYTF.